This TCR beta chain is from a study of CD8+CD57+ T cells in acquired aplastic anemia. Trimming left V 0 bases short and J 4 bases short, with 13 bases between. The CDR3 is 15 residues long. Germline V gene sequence: CDR1 SGHRS, CDR2 YFSETQ. TCR beta VDJ and CDR3 were profiled, and genomic DNA was the template. TCRdb reanalysed the reads using MiXCR and keeps one entry per CDR3 protein. In the table there are around 200,000 distinct CDR3 sequences, 60% to 65% of which are singletons. The chain uses TRBV5-1 and TRBJ1-2; possible D gene TRBD1, 5 bases. The sequencing sample was made of sorted CD4+, CD8+, or CD8+CD57+ T cells (not recorded which) from PBMCs. This clonotype originated in a human donor in good health. The CDR3, as DNA: TGCGCCAGCAGCTTGGAAGCAGGGCATCTCTATGGCTACACCTTC. It yields the protein CASSLEAGHLYGYTF.